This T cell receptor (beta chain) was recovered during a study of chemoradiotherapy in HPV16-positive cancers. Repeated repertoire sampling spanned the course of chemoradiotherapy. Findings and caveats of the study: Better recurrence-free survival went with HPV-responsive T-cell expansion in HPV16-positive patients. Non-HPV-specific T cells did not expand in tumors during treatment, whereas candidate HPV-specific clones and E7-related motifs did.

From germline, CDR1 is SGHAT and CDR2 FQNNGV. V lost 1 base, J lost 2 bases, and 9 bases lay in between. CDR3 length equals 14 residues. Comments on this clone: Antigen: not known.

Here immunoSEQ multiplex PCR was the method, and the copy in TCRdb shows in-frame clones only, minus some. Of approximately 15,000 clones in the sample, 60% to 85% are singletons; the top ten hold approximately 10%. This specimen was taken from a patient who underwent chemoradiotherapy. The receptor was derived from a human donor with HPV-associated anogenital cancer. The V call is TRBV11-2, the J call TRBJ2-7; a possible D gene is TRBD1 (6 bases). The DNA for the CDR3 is TGTGCCAGCAGCTTAGGGGGGCTGGCCTACGAGCAGTACTTC. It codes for CASSLGGLAYEQYF.